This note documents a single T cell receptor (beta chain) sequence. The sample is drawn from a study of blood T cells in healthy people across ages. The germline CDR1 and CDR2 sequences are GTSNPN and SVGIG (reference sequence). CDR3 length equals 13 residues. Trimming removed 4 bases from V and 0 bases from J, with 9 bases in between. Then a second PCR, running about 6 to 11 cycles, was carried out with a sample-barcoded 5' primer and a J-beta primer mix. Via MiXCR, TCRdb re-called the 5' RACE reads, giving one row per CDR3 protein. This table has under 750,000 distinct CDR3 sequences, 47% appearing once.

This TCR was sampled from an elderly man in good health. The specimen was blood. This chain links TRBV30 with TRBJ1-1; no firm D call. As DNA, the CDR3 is TGTGCCTGGACCGGACGTATGAACACTGAAGCTTTCTTT. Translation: CAWTGRMNTEAFF.